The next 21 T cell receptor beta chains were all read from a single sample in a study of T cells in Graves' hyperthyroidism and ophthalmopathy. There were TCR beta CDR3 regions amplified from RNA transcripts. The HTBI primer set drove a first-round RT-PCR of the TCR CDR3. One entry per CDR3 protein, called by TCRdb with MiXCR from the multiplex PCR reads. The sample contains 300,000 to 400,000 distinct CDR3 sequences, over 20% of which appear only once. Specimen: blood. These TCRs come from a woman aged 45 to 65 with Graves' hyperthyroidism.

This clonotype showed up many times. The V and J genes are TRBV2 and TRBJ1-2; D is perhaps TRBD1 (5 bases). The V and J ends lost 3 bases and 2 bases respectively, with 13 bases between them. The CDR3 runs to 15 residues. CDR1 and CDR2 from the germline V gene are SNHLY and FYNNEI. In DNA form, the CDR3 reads TGTGCCAGCAGTGATCAGACAGCACCAAACTATGGCTACACCTTC. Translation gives CASSDQTAPNYGYTF. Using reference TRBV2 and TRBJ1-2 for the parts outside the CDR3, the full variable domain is EPEVTQTPSHQVTQMGQEVILRCVPISNHLYFYWYRQILGQKVEFLVSFYNNEISEKSEIFDDQFSVERPDGSNFTLKIRSTKLEDSAMYFCASSDQTAPNYGYTFGSGTRLTVV.

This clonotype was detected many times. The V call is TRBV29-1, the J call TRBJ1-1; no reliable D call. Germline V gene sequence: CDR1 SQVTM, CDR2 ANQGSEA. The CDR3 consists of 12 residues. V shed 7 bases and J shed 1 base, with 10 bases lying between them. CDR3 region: CSATHGNTEAFF. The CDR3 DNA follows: TGCAGCGCGACCCACGGGAACACTGAAGCTTTCTTT.

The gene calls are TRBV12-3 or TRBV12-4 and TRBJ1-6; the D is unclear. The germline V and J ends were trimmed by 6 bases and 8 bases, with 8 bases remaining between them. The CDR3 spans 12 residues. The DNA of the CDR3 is TGTGCCAGCAGCCTAGAGGATTCACCCCTCCACTTT. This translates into CASSLEDSPLHF.

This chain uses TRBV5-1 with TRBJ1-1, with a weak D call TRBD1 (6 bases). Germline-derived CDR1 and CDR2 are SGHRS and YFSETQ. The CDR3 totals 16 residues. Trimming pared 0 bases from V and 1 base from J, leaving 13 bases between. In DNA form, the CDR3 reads TGCGCCAGCAGCTTGGGGGCCGGACAGACGAACACTGAAGCTTTCTTT. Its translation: CASSLGAGQTNTEAFF.

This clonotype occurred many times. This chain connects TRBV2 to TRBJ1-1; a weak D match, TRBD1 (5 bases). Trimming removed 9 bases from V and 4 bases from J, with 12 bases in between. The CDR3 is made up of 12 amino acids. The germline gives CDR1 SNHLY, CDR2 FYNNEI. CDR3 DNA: TGTGCCAGTGTTCGTGGGGGCACTGAAGCTTTCTTT. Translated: CASVRGGTEAFF. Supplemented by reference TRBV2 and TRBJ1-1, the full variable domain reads EPEVTQTPSHQVTQMGQEVILRCVPISNHLYFYWYRQILGQKVEFLVSFYNNEISEKSEIFDDQFSVERPDGSNFTLKIRSTKLEDSAMYFCASVRGGTEAFFGQGTRLTVV.

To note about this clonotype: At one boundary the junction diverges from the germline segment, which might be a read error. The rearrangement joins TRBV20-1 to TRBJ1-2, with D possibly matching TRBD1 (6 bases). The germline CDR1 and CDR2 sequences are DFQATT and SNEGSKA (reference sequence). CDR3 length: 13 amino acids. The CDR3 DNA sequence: TGCAGTGCGGAAGGCGGGGGCGACTACGGCTACACCTTC. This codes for CSAEGGGDYGYTF.

The CDR3 sequence is CASSEGTSSTDTQYF. In DNA, the CDR3 is TGTGCCAGCAGCGAGGGGACTAGTAGCACAGATACGCAGTATTTT. The rearrangement links TRBV12-3 or TRBV12-4 to TRBJ2-3; 8 nucleotides align to TRBD2. The CDR3 loop spans 15 amino acids. V gave up 6 bases and J gave up 0 bases; unmatched junction bases: 5.

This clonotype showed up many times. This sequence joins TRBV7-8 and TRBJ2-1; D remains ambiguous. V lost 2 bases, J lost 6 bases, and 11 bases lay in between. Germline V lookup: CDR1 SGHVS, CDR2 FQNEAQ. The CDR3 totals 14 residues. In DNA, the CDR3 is TGTGCCAGCAGCTTATTCGGCACCACCAATGAGCAGTTCTTC. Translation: CASSLFGTTNEQFF.

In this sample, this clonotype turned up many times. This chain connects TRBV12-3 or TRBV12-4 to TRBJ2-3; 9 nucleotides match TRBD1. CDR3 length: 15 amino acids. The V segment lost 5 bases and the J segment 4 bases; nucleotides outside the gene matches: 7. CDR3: CASSPQGALADTQYF. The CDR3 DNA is TGTGCCAGCAGTCCACAGGGGGCGCTTGCAGATACGCAGTATTTT.

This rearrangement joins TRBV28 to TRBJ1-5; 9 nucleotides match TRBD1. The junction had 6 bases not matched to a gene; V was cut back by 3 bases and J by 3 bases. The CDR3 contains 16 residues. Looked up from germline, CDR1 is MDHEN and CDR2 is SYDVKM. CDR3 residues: CASSFRTGALNQPQHF. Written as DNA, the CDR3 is TGTGCCAGCAGTTTCCGGACAGGGGCACTCAATCAGCCCCAGCATTTT.

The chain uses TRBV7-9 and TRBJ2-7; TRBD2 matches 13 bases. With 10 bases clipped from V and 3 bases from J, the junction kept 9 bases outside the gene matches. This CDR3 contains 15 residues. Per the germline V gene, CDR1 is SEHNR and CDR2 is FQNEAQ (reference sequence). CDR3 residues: CANARLAGGLYEQYF. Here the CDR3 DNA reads TGTGCCAACGCCAGACTAGCGGGAGGTCTCTACGAGCAGTACTTC.

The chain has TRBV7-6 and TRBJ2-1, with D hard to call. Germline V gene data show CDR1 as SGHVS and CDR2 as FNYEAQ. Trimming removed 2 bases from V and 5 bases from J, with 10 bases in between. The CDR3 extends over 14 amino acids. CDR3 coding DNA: TGTGCCAGCAGCTTATTGAGTAGGGACAATGAGCAGTTCTTC. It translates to CASSLLSRDNEQFF.

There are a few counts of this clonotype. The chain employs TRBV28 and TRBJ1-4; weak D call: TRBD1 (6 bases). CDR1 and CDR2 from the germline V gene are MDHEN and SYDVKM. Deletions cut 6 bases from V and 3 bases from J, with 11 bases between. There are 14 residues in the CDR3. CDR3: CASREGGSNEKLFF. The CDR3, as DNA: TGTGCCAGCAGAGAGGGGGGGTCTAATGAAAAACTGTTTTTT.

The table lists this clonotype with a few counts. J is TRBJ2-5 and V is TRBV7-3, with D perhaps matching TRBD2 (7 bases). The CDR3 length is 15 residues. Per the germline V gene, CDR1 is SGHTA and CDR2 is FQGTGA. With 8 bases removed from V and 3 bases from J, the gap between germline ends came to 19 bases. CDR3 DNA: TGTGCCAGCTCTCGCTTCGGGGGGCGAGAAGAGACCCAGTACTTC. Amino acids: CASSRFGGREETQYF.

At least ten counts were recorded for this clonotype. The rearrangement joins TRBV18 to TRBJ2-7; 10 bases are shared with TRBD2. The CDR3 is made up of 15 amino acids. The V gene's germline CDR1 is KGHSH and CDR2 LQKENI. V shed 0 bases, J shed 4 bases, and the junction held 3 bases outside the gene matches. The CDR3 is CASSPPSSGRYEQYF. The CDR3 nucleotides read TGTGCCAGCTCACCACCGAGTAGCGGGAGGTACGAGCAGTACTTC.

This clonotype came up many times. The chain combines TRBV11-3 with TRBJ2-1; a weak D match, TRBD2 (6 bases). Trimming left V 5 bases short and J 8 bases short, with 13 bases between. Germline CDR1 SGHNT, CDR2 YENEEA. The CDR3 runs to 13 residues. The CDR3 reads CASSRGDLDEQFF. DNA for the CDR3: TGTGCCAGCAGCCGCGGGGACCTGGATGAGCAGTTCTTC.

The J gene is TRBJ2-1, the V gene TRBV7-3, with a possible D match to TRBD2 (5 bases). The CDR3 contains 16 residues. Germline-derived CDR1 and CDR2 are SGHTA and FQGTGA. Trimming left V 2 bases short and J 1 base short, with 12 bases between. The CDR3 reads CASSLLGVESYNEQFF. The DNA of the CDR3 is TGTGCCAGCAGCTTACTCGGGGTGGAGTCCTACAATGAGCAGTTCTTC.

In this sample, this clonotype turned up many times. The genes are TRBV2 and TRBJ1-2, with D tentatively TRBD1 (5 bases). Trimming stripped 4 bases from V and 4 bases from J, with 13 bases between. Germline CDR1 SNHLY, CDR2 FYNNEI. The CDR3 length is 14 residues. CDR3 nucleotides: TGTGCCAGCAGTGGGGACGGCGGGGGCTATGGCTACACCTTC. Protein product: CASSGDGGGYGYTF. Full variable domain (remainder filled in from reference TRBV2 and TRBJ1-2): EPEVTQTPSHQVTQMGQEVILRCVPISNHLYFYWYRQILGQKVEFLVSFYNNEISEKSEIFDDQFSVERPDGSNFTLKIRSTKLEDSAMYFCASSGDGGGYGYTFGSGTRLTVV.

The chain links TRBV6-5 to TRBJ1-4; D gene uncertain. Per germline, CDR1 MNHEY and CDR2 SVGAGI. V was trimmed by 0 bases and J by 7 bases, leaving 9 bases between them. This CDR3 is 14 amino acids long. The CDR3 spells CASSYSGGLEKLFF. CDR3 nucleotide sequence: TGTGCCAGCAGTTACTCGGGAGGGCTTGAAAAACTGTTTTTT.

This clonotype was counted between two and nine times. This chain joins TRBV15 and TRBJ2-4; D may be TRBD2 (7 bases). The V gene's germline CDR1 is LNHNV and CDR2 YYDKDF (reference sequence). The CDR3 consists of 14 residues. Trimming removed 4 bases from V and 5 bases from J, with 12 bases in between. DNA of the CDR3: TGTGCCACCAGCAAAGGGGGGGTAGAAAACATTCAGTACTTC. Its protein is CATSKGGVENIQYF. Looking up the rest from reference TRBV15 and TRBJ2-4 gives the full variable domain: DAMVIQNPRYQVTQFGKPVTLSCSQTLNHNVMYWYQQKSSQAPKLLFHYYDKDFNNEADTPDNFQSRRPNTSFCFLDIRSPGLGDTAMYLCATSKGGVENIQYFGAGTRLSVL.

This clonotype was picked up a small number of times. In nucleotides, the CDR3 is TGCAGTGTCTCCGTGGAAGGAAATAATGGCTACACCTTC. Its protein product is CSVSVEGNNGYTF. V is TRBV20-1 and J is TRBJ1-2; D gene ambiguous. Germline CDR1 reads DFQATT; CDR2 reads SNEGSKA (reference sequence). V shed 7 bases and J shed 6 bases, with 18 bases lying between them. The CDR3 loop spans 13 amino acids.